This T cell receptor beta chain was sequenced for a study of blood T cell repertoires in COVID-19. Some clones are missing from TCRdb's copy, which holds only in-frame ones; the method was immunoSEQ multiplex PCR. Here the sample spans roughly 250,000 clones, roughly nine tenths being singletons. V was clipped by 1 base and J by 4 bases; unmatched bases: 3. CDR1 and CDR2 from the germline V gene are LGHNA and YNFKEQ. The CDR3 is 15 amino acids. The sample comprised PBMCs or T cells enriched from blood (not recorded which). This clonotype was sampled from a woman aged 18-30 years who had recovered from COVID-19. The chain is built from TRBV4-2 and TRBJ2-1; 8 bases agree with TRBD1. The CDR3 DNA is TGTGCCAGCAGCCAAGTCGGACAGGGATACAATGAGCAGTTCTTC. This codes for CASSQVGQGYNEQFF.